Each of the 17 T cell receptor beta chains below was sequenced from the same sample in a study of T cell repertoires in cytomegalovirus infection. MiXCR, applied by TCRdb to the reads, yields one record per CDR3 protein. Among under 200,000 distinct CDR3 sequences listed, roughly 9.8% were seen once. Sequencing was performed on PBMCs. These receptors were taken from a human donor in good health (CMV status not recorded). Some clones in this sample may be carry-over from other donors' samples.

For this clonotype: A much larger clone lies a single base off, so this may be a read error. V is TRBV12-3 or TRBV12-4 and J is TRBJ2-5, with TRBD1 matching 7 bases. This CDR3 spans 15 amino acids. CDR3 region: CSSSHGDRRGETQYF. CDR3 DNA: TGTTCCAGCAGTCATGGGGACCGCAGGGGGGAGACCCAGTACTTC.

This chain links TRBV18 with TRBJ2-3, with 7 nucleotides matching TRBD1. Germline V CDR1 and CDR2: KGHSH, LQKENI. J was trimmed by 1 base and V by 3 bases; bases with no gene match: 10. CDR3 length equals 17 residues. CDR3 nucleotides: TGTGCCAGCTCACCTCCGCGGACAGGTGTGCGCACAGATACGCAGTATTTT. Translation gives CASSPPRTGVRTDTQYF.

There are a few counts of this clonotype. Here the CDR3 reads CASTGQFQPQHF. The DNA for the CDR3 is TGTGCCAGCACGGGACAGTTTCAGCCCCAGCATTTT. The rearrangement joins TRBV5-8 to TRBJ1-5, with 7 bases that match TRBD1. V shed 6 bases and J 6 bases; nucleotides not matched to a gene: 3. This CDR3 spans 12 amino acids. Germline-derived CDR1 and CDR2 are SGHTS and YDEGEE.

This clonotype was observed at least ten times. The V call is TRBV11-2, the J call TRBJ2-1; D perhaps matches TRBD2 (6 bases). The CDR3 extends over 18 amino acids. Looked up from germline, CDR1 is SGHAT and CDR2 is FQNNGV. V lost 6 bases, J lost 6 bases, and 27 bases lay in between. CDR3 protein: CASSPSPSQGKEGNEQFF. In DNA, the CDR3 is TGTGCCAGCAGTCCAAGTCCGAGCCAGGGTAAGGAGGGCAATGAGCAGTTCTTC. Variable domain in full (rest from reference TRBV11-2 and TRBJ2-1): EAGVAQSPRYKIIEKRQSVAFWCNPISGHATLYWYQQILGQGPKLLIQFQNNGVVDDSQLPKDRFSAERLKGVDSTLKIQPAKLEDSAVYLCASSPSPSQGKEGNEQFFGPGTRLTVL.

J is TRBJ1-1 and V is TRBV19, with TRBD1 matching 8 bases. CDR3 size: 15 residues. V lost 5 bases to trimming and J lost 1 base; unmatched junction nucleotides: 6. Per germline, CDR1 LNHDA and CDR2 SQIVND (reference sequence). CDR3 residues: CASSLRTGTNTEAFF. The DNA of the CDR3 is TGTGCCAGTAGTCTAAGGACAGGGACGAACACTGAAGCTTTCTTT.

This clonotype was observed many times. This sequence joins TRBV7-2 and TRBJ2-3; 7 bases map to TRBD2. This CDR3 region has 15 residues. Per the germline V gene, CDR1 is SGHTA and CDR2 is FQGNSA. The J segment lost 3 bases and the V segment lost 7 bases, leaving 10 bases of the junction unmatched. CDR3 sequence reads: CASTRSGGVTDTQYF. The DNA of the CDR3 is TGTGCCAGCACCCGAAGTGGGGGGGTAACAGATACGCAGTATTTT.

In its sample, this clonotype was seen many times. The rearrangement uses TRBV7-2 and TRBJ1-4; tentatively, D is TRBD1 (5 bases). The V end lost 5 bases, the J end lost 6 bases, and 13 bases lay between the germline ends. Germline V gene sequence: CDR1 SGHTA, CDR2 FQGNSA. The CDR3 runs to 14 residues. Here the CDR3 reads CASSRGGSDEKLFF. In DNA, the CDR3 is TGTGCCAGCAGCCGGGGGGGTTCGGATGAAAAACTGTTTTTT. The full variable domain, completed using reference TRBV7-2 and TRBJ1-4, is GAGVSQSPSNKVTEKGKDVELRCDPISGHTALYWYRQSLGQGLEFLIYFQGNSAPDKSGLPSDRFSAERTGGSVSTLTIQRTQQEDSAVYLCASSRGGSDEKLFFGSGTQLSVL.

This clonotype was counted at least ten times. The CDR3 loop is CASSLITDTQYF. As DNA, the CDR3 is TGTGCCAGCAGCTTGATCACAGATACGCAGTATTTT. The chain is built from TRBV7-2 and TRBJ2-3; D gene ambiguous. The CDR3 sequence is 12 residues long. Germline CDR1 SGHTA, CDR2 FQGNSA. Trimming took off 3 bases at V and 2 bases at J, with 3 bases between the two ends. Supplemented by reference TRBV7-2 and TRBJ2-3, the full variable domain reads GAGVSQSPSNKVTEKGKDVELRCDPISGHTALYWYRQSLGQGLEFLIYFQGNSAPDKSGLPSDRFSAERTGGSVSTLTIQRTQQEDSAVYLCASSLITDTQYFGPGTRLTVL.

In this sample, this clonotype turned up many times. The chain combines TRBV28 with TRBJ1-6; a possible D gene is TRBD1 (5 bases). The V end was cut by 8 bases, the J end by 7 bases, with 15 bases between. CDR3 size: 14 residues. Germline lookup yields CDR1 MDHEN and CDR2 SYDVKM. CDR3 loop: CASASGALNSPLHF. CDR3 DNA sequence: TGTGCCAGCGCATCCGGGGCGTTAAATTCACCCCTCCACTTT.

The chain has TRBV18 and TRBJ1-2; TRBD1 might be the D (5 bases). CDR3 length: 15 residues. From germline, CDR1 is KGHSH and CDR2 LQKENI. With 3 bases removed from V and 2 bases from J, the gap between germline ends came to 13 bases. CDR3 in DNA: TGTGCCAGCTCACCCTCCGGGGCCACCAACTATGGCTACACCTTC. Its protein is CASSPSGATNYGYTF. Based on the CDR3 plus reference TRBV18 and TRBJ1-2, the full variable domain is NAGVMQNPRHLVRRRGQEARLRCSPMKGHSHVYWYRQLPEEGLKFMVYLQKENIIDESGMPKERFSAEFPKEGPSILRIQQVVRGDSAAYFCASSPSGATNYGYTFGSGTRLTVV.

This clonotype was found many times. CDR3 amino acids: CASRGGGDWNGYTF. In DNA form, the CDR3 reads TGTGCCAGCAGGGGTGGTGGCGATTGGAATGGCTACACCTTC. The chain employs TRBV12-3 or TRBV12-4 and TRBJ1-2; D remains ambiguous. CDR3 length: 14 residues. The V and J ends lost 6 bases and 6 bases respectively, with 17 bases between them.

This clonotype was recorded a few times. V usage is TRBV14 and J usage is TRBJ1-4; 7 bases map to TRBD1. Unmatched junction bases numbered 6, after V lost 6 bases and J lost 2 bases. Germline values: CDR1 SGHDN, CDR2 FVKESK. The CDR3 sequence is 15 residues long. The CDR3 DNA sequence: TGTGCCAGCAGACGAACAGGGGAGACTAATGAAAAACTGTTTTTT. Its protein product is CASRRTGETNEKLFF. The full variable domain, rest sourced from reference TRBV14 and TRBJ1-4, is EAGVTQFPSHSVIEKGQTVTLRCDPISGHDNLYWYRRVMGKEIKFLLHFVKESKQDESGMPNNRFLAERTGGTYSTLKVQPAELEDSGVYFCASRRTGETNEKLFFGSGTQLSVL.

Notes on this clonotype: A much more abundant neighbour one base away suggests this may be a read error. J is TRBJ1-2 and V is TRBV29-1; D is unclear. This CDR3 has 13 residues. From germline, CDR1 is SQVTM and CDR2 ANQGSEA. The germline V and J ends were trimmed by 3 bases and 4 bases, with 12 bases remaining between them. CDR3 sequence: CSVDRSHGYGYTF. As DNA, the CDR3 is TGCAGCGTTGATAGGTCTCACGGCTATGGCTACACCTTC.

The table lists this clonotype with many counts. The V and J genes are TRBV7-2 and TRBJ1-2; D gene uncertain. Deletions cut 7 bases from V and 7 bases from J, with 13 bases between. Germline V gene data show CDR1 as SGHTA and CDR2 as FQGNSA. This CDR3 region has 12 residues. Here the CDR3 DNA reads TGTGCCAGCACCCCCCCTGGAGGTGGCTACACCTTC. It yields the protein CASTPPGGGYTF.

This clonotype was seen many times. The gene calls are TRBV28 and TRBJ1-4; 8 positions match TRBD1. With V trimmed by 3 bases and J by 3 bases, 0 bases remained unmatched. This CDR3 contains 14 residues. Germline values: CDR1 MDHEN, CDR2 SYDVKM. In nucleotides, the CDR3 is TGTGCCAGCAGTTTCAGGGGGCCTAATGAAAAACTGTTTTTT. Translated, it gives CASSFRGPNEKLFF.

This clonotype was observed many times. J is TRBJ2-1 and V is TRBV6-2 or TRBV6-3, with D perhaps given as TRBD1 or TRBD2 (5 bases each). Trimming removed 2 bases at V and 5 bases at J, with 13 bases between. The CDR3 has 15 residues. Germline CDR1 is MNHEY and CDR2 is SVGEGT. The CDR3 DNA reads TGTGCCAGCAGTTACGTCGGGGACCCCCACAATGAGCAGTTCTTC. Its protein product is CASSYVGDPHNEQFF.

This sequence joins TRBV5-1 and TRBJ2-5; D may correspond to TRBD1 or TRBD2 (5 bases each). CDR1 is SGHRS and CDR2 is YFSETQ in the germline V gene. The V and J ends lost 2 bases and 4 bases respectively, with 18 bases between them. The CDR3 is 16 residues long. CDR3 DNA: TGCGCCAGCAGCTTCCGTCCAGCAGGGAGTCCAGAGACCCAGTACTTC. It codes for CASSFRPAGSPETQYF.